The clone carrying this T cell receptor beta chain showed up many times. The entry originates in a study of Graves' ophthalmopathy and Graves' hyperthyroidism. Using RNA transcripts, the TCR beta CDR3 regions were amplified. First-round RT-PCR used HTBI primers; second-round multiplex PCR followed. TCRdb re-analysed the multiplex PCR reads in MiXCR, keeping a single row per CDR3 protein. The sample lists nearly 400,000 distinct CDR3 sequences, approximately 16% seen once, with approximately 1.4% in the top ten. Germline assignment: CDR1 MNHEY and CDR2 SVGEGT. Trimming cost V 6 bases and J 2 bases, with 7 bases left between them. The CDR3 totals 12 residues.

This sequence was found in a woman aged 18 to 35 with Graves' ophthalmopathy. The rearrangement links TRBV6-2 or TRBV6-3 to TRBJ1-1; D is ambiguous. Sequencing used peripheral blood. CDR3 in amino acids: CASRAINTEAFF. The CDR3 DNA sequence: TGTGCCAGCAGGGCTATCAACACTGAAGCTTTCTTT.